This TCR beta chain comes out of a study of graft-versus-host responses after intestinal transplantation. This clone was counted between two and nine times. V was shortened by 0 bases and J by 3 bases, with 9 bases between the two germline ends. From germline, CDR1 is LNHNV and CDR2 YYDKDF (reference sequence). The CDR3 is 14 residues long. Sequencing was performed with immunoSEQ multiplex PCR; in TCRdb, only in-frame clones are kept and a portion is missing. The sample shows around 35,000 clones, about 90% of them seen only once. Intraepithelial and lamina propria lymphocytes were freed from processed graft tissue.

This rearrangement joins TRBV15 to TRBJ2-7; D is uncertain. Source: ileum tissue, taken 200 to 210 days after intestinal transplant. The TCR originated in a human patient who received an intestinal transplant, so some T cells may come from the graft donor. CDR3: CATSRDGIGYEQYF. The CDR3 nucleotides read TGTGCCACCAGCAGAGATGGGATTGGCTACGAGCAGTACTTC.